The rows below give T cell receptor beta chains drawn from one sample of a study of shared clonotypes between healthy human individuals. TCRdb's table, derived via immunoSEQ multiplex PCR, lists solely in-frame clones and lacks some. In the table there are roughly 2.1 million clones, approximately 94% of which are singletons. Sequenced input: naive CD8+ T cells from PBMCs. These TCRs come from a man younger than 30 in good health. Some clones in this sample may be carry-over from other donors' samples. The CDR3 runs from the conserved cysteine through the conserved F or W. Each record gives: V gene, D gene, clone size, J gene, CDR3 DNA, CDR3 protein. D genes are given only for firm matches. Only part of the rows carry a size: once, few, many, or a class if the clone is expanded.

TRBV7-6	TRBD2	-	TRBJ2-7	TGTGCCAGCAGCTTAGGACCAGCGGGAGTCGGCGAGCAGTACTTC	CASSLGPAGVGEQYF
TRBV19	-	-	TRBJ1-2	TGTGCCAGTAGTATACCTTTGTGGCAGGAGACCGGACTAAACTATGGCTACACCTTC	CASSIPLWQETGLNYGYTF
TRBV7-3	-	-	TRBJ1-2	TGTGCCAGCAGCTTAACGGCCAGGGAAGTGGGTGGCTACACCTTC	CASSLTAREVGGYTF
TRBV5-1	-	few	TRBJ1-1	TGCGCCAGCAGCTTGGATAACAAGGAGGCTTTCTTT	CASSLDNKEAFF
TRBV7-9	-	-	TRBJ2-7	TGTGCCAGCACGCTTTTCCCCGGGGAGCAGTACTTC	CASTLFPGEQYF
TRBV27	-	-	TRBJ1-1	TGTGCCAGCAGTTTAAAGTTGGTGAGGGTCGGGGCCTACACTGAAGCTTTCTTT	CASSLKLVRVGAYTEAFF
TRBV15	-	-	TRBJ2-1	TGTGCCACCAGCAGAACCAGGGCTAGCACTGACAATGAGCAGTTCTTC	CATSRTRASTDNEQFF
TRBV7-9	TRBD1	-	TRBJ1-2	TGTGCCAGCAGCCCCGATTACGCAGGACAGGGAGTTCGTGGCTACACCTTC	CASSPDYAGQGVRGYTF
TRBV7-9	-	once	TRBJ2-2	TGTGCCAGCAGCTTGAGAGGGATCACCGGGGAGCTGTTTTTT	CASSLRGITGELFF
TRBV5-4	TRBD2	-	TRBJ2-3	TGTGCCAGCAGCTGGGGCCCACCGGGAGGGTCCACAGATACGCAGTATTTT	CASSWGPPGGSTDTQYF
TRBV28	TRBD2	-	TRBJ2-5	TGTGCCAGCAGTCCTACGACTAGCGGGTCCCAAGAGACCCAGTACTTC	CASSPTTSGSQETQYF
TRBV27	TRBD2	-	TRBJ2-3	TGTGCCAGCGGCCCAATGGGGGGGAGGCTCCAAACAGATACGCAGTATTTT	CASGPMGGRLQTDTQYF
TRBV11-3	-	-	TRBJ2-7	TGTGCCAGCAGCCGATATAGGGGCCAGCCCTACGAGCAGTACTTC	CASSRYRGQPYEQYF
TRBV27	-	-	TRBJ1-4	TGTGCCAGCAGTTCAGGGAGTGAAAAACTGTTTTTT	CASSSGSEKLFF
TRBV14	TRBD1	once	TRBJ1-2	TGTGCCAGCAGCCAAGACCGGACAGGGGGCTATGGCTACACCTTC	CASSQDRTGGYGYTF
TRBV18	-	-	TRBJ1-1	TGTGCCAGCTCATCCGAGCACAAGAACACTGAAGCTTTCTTT	CASSSEHKNTEAFF
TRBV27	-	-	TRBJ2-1	TGTGCCAGCAGTCCTTCTAGCTCCTACAATGAGCAGTTCTTC	CASSPSSSYNEQFF
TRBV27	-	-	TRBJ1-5	TGTGCCAGCAGTCAGGACGGGACAACGAATCAGCCCCAGCATTTT	CASSQDGTTNQPQHF
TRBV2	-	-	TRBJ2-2	TGTGCCAGCAGTGAAGAGTGGGGCGGGACCGGGGAGCTGTTTTTT	CASSEEWGGTGELFF
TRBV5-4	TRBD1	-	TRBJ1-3	TGTGCCAGCAGCAGACAGGGGGCAGGATTCGATTCTTCTGGAAACACCATATATTTT	CASSRQGAGFDSSGNTIYF
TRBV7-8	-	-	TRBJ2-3	TGTGCCGTTGACCTTCTTAGGGGGACCGTCCGCACAGATACGCAGTATTTT	CAVDLLRGTVRTDTQYF
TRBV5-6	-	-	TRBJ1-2	TGTGCCAGCAGCTCCGATAGAGGAGACCATGGCTACACCTTC	CASSSDRGDHGYTF
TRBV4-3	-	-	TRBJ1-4	TGCGCCAGCAGGGGCCTGGTTGGGACTAATGAAAAACTGTTTTTT	CASRGLVGTNEKLFF
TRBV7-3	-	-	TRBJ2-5	TGTGCCAGCAGCTTAACCGGCGGCCAAGAGACCCAGTACTTC	CASSLTGGQETQYF
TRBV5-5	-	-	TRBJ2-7	TGTGCCAGCAGCTACGACCTAGGCTACGAGCAGTACTTC	CASSYDLGYEQYF
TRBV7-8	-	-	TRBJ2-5	TGTGCCAGCAGCTTAGTGGCGGGGCTTCTAATCGGGGAGACCCAGTACTTC	CASSLVAGLLIGETQYF
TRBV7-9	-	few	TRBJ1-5	TGTGCCAGCAGCTTAGGGCAGCTCAATCAGCCCCAGCATTTT	CASSLGQLNQPQHF
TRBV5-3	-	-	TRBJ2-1	TGTGCCAGAAGAGTCCCCGCGTGTGAGCAGTTCTTC	CARRVPACEQFF
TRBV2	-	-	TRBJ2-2	TGTGCCAGCACCTTAGGCAGAAACACCGGGGAGCTGTTTTTT	CASTLGRNTGELFF
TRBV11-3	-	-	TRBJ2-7	TGTGCCAGCAGCTCCCGCCTCGGCTACGAGCAGTACTTC	CASSSRLGYEQYF
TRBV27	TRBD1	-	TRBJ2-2	TGTGCCAGCAGTTCCTCAACATGGACAGGGTCCGGGGAGCTGTTTTTT	CASSSSTWTGSGELFF
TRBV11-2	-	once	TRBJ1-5	TGTGCCAGCAGTTTAAGGGGATCTCAGCCCCAGCATTTT	CASSLRGSQPQHF
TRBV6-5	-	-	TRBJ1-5	TGTGCCAGCAGCCGGGACACACTAAGCGATCAGCCCCAGCATTTT	CASSRDTLSDQPQHF